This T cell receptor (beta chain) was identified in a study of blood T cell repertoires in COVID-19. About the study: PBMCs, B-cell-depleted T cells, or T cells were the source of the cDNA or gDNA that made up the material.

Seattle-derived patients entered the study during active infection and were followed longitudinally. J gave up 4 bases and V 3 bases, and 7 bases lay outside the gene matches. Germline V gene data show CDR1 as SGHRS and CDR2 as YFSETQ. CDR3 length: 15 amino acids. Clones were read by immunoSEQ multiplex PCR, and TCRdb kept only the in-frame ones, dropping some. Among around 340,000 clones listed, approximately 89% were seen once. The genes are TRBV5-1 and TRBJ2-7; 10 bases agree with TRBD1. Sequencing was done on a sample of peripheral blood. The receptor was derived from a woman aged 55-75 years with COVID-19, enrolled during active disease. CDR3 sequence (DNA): TGCGCCAGCAGCTACGGGGGGACAGGGGCGTACGAGCAGTACTTC. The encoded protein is CASSYGGTGAYEQYF.